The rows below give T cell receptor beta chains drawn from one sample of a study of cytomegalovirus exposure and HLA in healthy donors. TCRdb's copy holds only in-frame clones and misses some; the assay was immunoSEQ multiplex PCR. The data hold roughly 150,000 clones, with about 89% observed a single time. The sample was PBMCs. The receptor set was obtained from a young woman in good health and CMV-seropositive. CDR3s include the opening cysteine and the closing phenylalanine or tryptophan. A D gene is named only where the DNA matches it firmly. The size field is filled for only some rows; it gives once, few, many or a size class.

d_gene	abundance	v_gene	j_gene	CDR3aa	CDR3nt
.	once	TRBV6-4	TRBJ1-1	CASRNRENTEAFF	TGTGCCAGCAGGAACAGGGAGAACACTGAAGCTTTCTTT
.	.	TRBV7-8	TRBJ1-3	CASSLPRSGNTIYF	TGTGCCAGCAGCTTGCCCAGATCTGGAAACACCATATATTTT
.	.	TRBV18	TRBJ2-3	CASSVTDQTDTQYF	TGTGCCAGCTCAGTGACAGACCAAACAGATACGCAGTATTTT
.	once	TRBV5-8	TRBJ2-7	CASTLEQGVNEQYF	TGTGCCAGCACCCTCGAACAGGGAGTGAACGAGCAGTACTTC
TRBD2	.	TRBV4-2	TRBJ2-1	CASSQDHILAARTYEQFF	TGTGCCAGCAGCCAAGATCACATACTAGCGGCCAGGACGTATGAGCAGTTCTTC
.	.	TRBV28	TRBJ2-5	CASTDGRGVETQYF	TGTGCCAGCACTGACGGACGCGGGGTGGAGACCCAGTACTTC
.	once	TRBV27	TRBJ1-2	CASSLNEGLYGYTF	TGTGCCAGCAGTTTAAATGAGGGTCTCTATGGCTACACCTTC
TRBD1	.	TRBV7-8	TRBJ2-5	CASSPGRDRGRETQYF	TGTGCCAGCAGCCCTGGACGGGACAGGGGGCGAGAGACCCAGTACTTC
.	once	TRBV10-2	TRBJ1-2	CAISSSGGPSGYTF	TGCGCCATCTCATCCTCCGGGGGGCCGTCAGGCTACACCTTC
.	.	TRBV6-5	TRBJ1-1	CASRRLRGMNTEAFF	TGTGCCAGCAGACGTCTACGAGGGATGAACACTGAAGCTTTCTTT
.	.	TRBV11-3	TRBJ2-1	CASSMTDSLSYNEQFF	TGTGCCAGCAGCATGACGGACAGCCTCTCCTACAATGAGCAGTTCTTC